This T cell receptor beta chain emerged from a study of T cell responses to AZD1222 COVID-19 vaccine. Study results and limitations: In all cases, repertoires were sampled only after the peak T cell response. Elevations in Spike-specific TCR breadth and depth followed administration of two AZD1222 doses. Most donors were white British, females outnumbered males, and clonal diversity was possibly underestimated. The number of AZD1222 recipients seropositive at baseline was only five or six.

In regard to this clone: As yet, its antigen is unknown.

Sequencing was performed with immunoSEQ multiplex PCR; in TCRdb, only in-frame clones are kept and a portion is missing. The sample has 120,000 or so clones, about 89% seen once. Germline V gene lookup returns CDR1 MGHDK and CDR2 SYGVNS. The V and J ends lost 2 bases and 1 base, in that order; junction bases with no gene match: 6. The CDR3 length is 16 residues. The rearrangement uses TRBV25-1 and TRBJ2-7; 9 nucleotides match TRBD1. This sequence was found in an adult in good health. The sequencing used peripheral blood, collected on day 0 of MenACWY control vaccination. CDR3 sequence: CASSERPGTGSYEQYF. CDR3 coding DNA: TGTGCCAGCAGTGAACGCCCCGGGACAGGGTCCTACGAGCAGTACTTC.